The 15 T cell receptor beta chains given below trace back to one sample, sequenced in a study of T cell repertoires in ileal Crohn's disease. The protocol was immunoSEQ multiplex PCR, while the TCRdb copy is restricted to in-frame clones and leaves out a portion. The table lists about 17,000 clones, approximately 87% of them singletons. The sequenced material came from ileal tissue. The receptors were gathered from an adult with Crohn's disease.

V and J are TRBV13 and TRBJ1-2; D remains ambiguous. V lost 3 bases and J 9 bases, leaving 20 bases between the germline ends. The CDR3 length is 15 residues. Germline CDR1 is PRHDT and CDR2 is FYEKMQ (reference sequence). CDR3 in DNA: TGTGCCAGCAGCTTCGATGTTTGGCAGTCACAGAGCTACACCTTC. The encoded protein is CASSFDVWQSQSYTF. Full variable domain (rest looked up from reference TRBV13 and TRBJ1-2): AAGVIQSPRHLIKEKRETATLKCYPIPRHDTVYWYQQGPGQDPQFLISFYEKMQSDKGSIPDRFSAQQFSDYHSELNMSSLELGDSALYFCASSFDVWQSQSYTFGSGTRLTVV.

For the CDR3, the DNA is TGTGCCAGCACCCTCTATCCCGTAGACAGGGGAAATGGCTACACCTTC. Its protein is CASTLYPVDRGNGYTF. The chain is built from TRBV11-2 and TRBJ1-2; TRBD1 matches 8 bases. CDR3 length: 16 residues. Germline CDR1 is SGHAT and CDR2 is FQNNGV. The ends lost 7 bases at V and 6 bases at J; junction bases unmatched: 16.

V usage is TRBV10-3 and J usage is TRBJ1-1, with 8 positions matching TRBD1. The germline V gene encodes CDR1 ENHRY and CDR2 SYGVKD. This CDR3 region has 15 residues. With V trimmed by 2 bases and J by 1 base, 3 bases remained unmatched. CDR3 coding DNA: TGTGCCATCAGTGAGCCGGGACAGGCGAACACTGAAGCTTTCTTT. This sequence encodes CAISEPGQANTEAFF.

This chain uses TRBV6-6 with TRBJ1-2; possibly TRBD1 for D (5 bases). V lost 7 bases and J 6 bases, leaving 15 bases between the germline ends. The CDR3 runs to 13 residues. Germline V gene sequence: CDR1 MNHNY, CDR2 SVGAGI (reference sequence). The DNA for the CDR3 is TGTGCCAGCACCAAAACGGGGACTAATGGCTACACCTTC. It encodes CASTKTGTNGYTF.

The V gene is TRBV7-8, the J gene TRBJ1-1, with D maybe TRBD1 (6 bases). Trimming stripped 0 bases from V and 4 bases from J, with 9 bases between. Germline V gene data show CDR1 as SGHVS and CDR2 as FQNEAQ. The CDR3 extends over 14 amino acids. CDR3 bases: TGTGCCAGCAGCTTAGCTTCCAGGGGCACTGAAGCTTTCTTT. Residues: CASSLASRGTEAFF.

The chain couples TRBV2 to TRBJ2-3; D might be TRBD1 (6 bases). Germline values: CDR1 SNHLY, CDR2 FYNNEI. V lost 8 bases and J 1 base, leaving 13 bases between the germline ends. CDR3 length equals 14 residues. This CDR3 reads CASHRVSGTDTQYF. The CDR3 DNA follows: TGTGCCAGCCACAGGGTTTCCGGCACAGATACGCAGTATTTT.

J is TRBJ2-7 and V is TRBV5-6; 7 bases map to TRBD2. Looked up from germline, CDR1 is SGHDT and CDR2 is YYEEEE. The CDR3 extends over 15 amino acids. J gave up 2 bases and V 5 bases, and 10 bases lay outside the gene matches. The CDR3 reads CASRYSGGRAYEQYF. DNA of the CDR3: TGTGCCAGCAGGTATTCGGGGGGAAGGGCCTACGAGCAGTACTTC.

This chain links TRBV7-9 with TRBJ2-3; 8 positions match TRBD1. Germline loops: CDR1 SEHNR, CDR2 FQNEAQ (reference sequence). J was trimmed by 1 base and V by 5 bases; bases with no gene match: 11. The CDR3 has 17 residues. The CDR3: CASSHILGTGGTDTQYF. The DNA for the CDR3 is TGTGCCAGCAGCCATATCCTAGGGACAGGAGGCACAGATACGCAGTATTTT.

The chain uses TRBV4-3 and TRBJ2-7; D may be TRBD1 (5 bases). The CDR3 loop spans 14 amino acids. V lost 0 bases and J 4 bases, leaving 10 bases between the germline ends. Per germline, CDR1 LGHNA and CDR2 YSLEER. Here the CDR3 DNA reads TGCGCCAGCAGCCAAGATGGGGCCAGGTACGAGCAGTACTTC. This sequence encodes CASSQDGARYEQYF.

This clone is a singleton in its sample. The rearrangement uses TRBV2 and TRBJ1-1, with 7 bases fitting TRBD1. This CDR3 is built from 13 residues. CDR1 and CDR2 (germline): SNHLY, FYNNEI. The V and J ends lost 7 bases and 1 base, in that order; junction bases with no gene match: 3. The CDR3 protein is CASNEGANTEAFF. CDR3 sequence (DNA): TGTGCCAGCAATGAGGGGGCGAACACTGAAGCTTTCTTT.

This clone was detected once. This chain joins TRBV14 and TRBJ2-5, with 8 bases identical to TRBD1. CDR1 and CDR2 from the germline V gene are SGHDN and FVKESK. The CDR3 runs to 14 residues. The J segment lost 5 bases and the V segment lost 4 bases, leaving 6 bases of the junction unmatched. The CDR3 sequence is CASSPRQGAETQYF. CDR3 coding DNA: TGTGCCAGCAGCCCTCGGCAGGGGGCTGAGACCCAGTACTTC.

This chain uses TRBV5-4 with TRBJ1-2; 8 positions agree with TRBD1. The trim removed 3 bases at V and 6 bases at J, leaving 13 bases unmatched. Germline CDR1 and CDR2: SGHNT and YYREEE (reference sequence). This CDR3 has 16 amino acids. CDR3 nucleotides: TGTGCCAGCAGCTCCCAGGGGGGGCAGGGGGCGAATGGCTACACCTTC. Encoded protein: CASSSQGGQGANGYTF.

This rearrangement joins TRBV5-1 to TRBJ2-5, with 7 bases lining up with TRBD1. The last part of the DNA fits TRBJ2-7 better; the J call may be wrong. The CDR3 is made up of 14 amino acids. Germline V CDR1 and CDR2: SGHRS, YFSETQ. CDR3 protein: CASSAPGQTYEQYF. CDR3 in DNA: TGCGCCAGCAGCGCGCCGGGACAGACCTACGAGCAGTACTTC.

The chain recombines TRBV6-4 with TRBJ2-7; TRBD1 aligns across 8 bases. The CDR3 is 15 amino acids. CDR1 MRHNA and CDR2 SNTAGT come from the germline V gene. Trimming at V came to 4 bases and at J to 0 bases, leaving 5 bases not matched to a gene. The CDR3 DNA reads TGTGCCAGCAGTGGGCTGGACAGGGCCTCCTACGAGCAGTACTTC. Amino acid sequence: CASSGLDRASYEQYF.

This clone occurred a few times. This CDR3 is CASSYQGLNTEAFF. The CDR3 region has the DNA TGTGCCAGCAGTTACCAGGGGCTGAACACTGAAGCTTTCTTT. The J gene is TRBJ1-1, the V gene TRBV6-6, with a weak D call TRBD1 (6 bases). This CDR3 region has 14 residues. Germline CDR1 is MNHNY and CDR2 is SVGAGI (reference sequence). Trimming left V 2 bases short and J 0 bases short, with 7 bases between.